The T cell receptor beta chain under discussion was sequenced for a study of T cell responses to AZD1222 COVID-19 vaccine. Study-level results: Increases in Spike-specific TCR breadth and depth were seen after two AZD1222 doses. At 160-218 and 743-854, vaccine-associated CD4 TCRs were dominant, and they spanned spike. In the spike-specific TCR repertoire, nearly half reportedly target unmutated variant regions. Donors were largely white British and mainly female; clonal diversity was possibly underestimated.

The V end was cut by 0 bases, the J end by 1 base, with 7 bases between. The CDR3 runs to 14 residues. Looked up from germline, CDR1 is SGHNT and CDR2 is YYREEE (reference sequence). The method was immunoSEQ multiplex PCR; TCRdb's version includes in-frame clones alone and lacks a portion of them. The sample records 200,000 to 250,000 clones, 85% to 95% being singletons. Turning to this clone: Its antigen is not identified.

The V and J genes are TRBV5-4 and TRBJ2-5; D perhaps matches TRBD1 (6 bases). Sample: peripheral blood, taken on day 0 of MenACWY control vaccination. This receptor was identified in an adult in good health. CDR3 in DNA: TGTGCCAGCAGCTTGGGACAGGTCCAAGAGACCCAGTACTTC. Translation gives CASSLGQVQETQYF.